This T cell receptor (beta chain) was identified in a study of blood T cell repertoires in COVID-19 (dated by TCRdb to 2018 to 2021). For context, the study as a whole: Samples covering the acute and convalescent phases of COVID-19 were provided by collaborators in the United States, Italy and Spain. The prospective study material was composed of cDNA or gDNA derived from T cells, B-cell-depleted T cells, or PBMCs. The dataset comprised deeply sampled blood TCRbeta repertoires from subjects exposed to, actively infected with, or recovered from COVID-19. A freely available public database, intended as a resource for researchers studying the immune response to SARS-CoV-2, is where the repertoires were released. Samples came from the ongoing ImmuneRACE study (first 160 participants) plus 1,254 subjects from 6 global collaborators. A de-identified subject ID, COVID-19 status, age in years and sex were almost always included in the sample metadata. HLA class I and class II types, where available, came from metadata supplied by the sample provider rather than from assay-based typing. Study-wide findings and limitations: Clinical and demographic metadata were provided uncurated, with the amount varying by source and participant.

In the prospective study, participants were about 18 to 90 years old, resided in 24 geographic areas of the United States, and were enrolled through a virtual design. Cohort assignment in the prospective study relied on participant-reported clinical history from a screening survey and a study questionnaire. Recovered participants in ImmuneRACE Cohort 3 were defined as having two consecutive negative NP/OP PCR tests, clearance from a healthcare professional, or resolution of symptoms. Each participant in the prospective study had whole blood, serum and a nasopharyngeal or oropharyngeal swab collected by mobile phlebotomists. Additional blood draws and questionnaires over an approximately 2-month period could optionally be provided by prospective study participants. Prospective study blood samples were shipped either frozen or at room temperature before DNA extraction. This clone has only a few counts. The antigen this receptor binds is unknown. Base quality data are lacking; no much larger clone is found one base away.

There are 15 amino acids in the CDR3, from cysteine to phenylalanine inclusive. The kept DNA is CDR3 alone, 45 bases in frame from the first base. V is pared back by 4 bases and J by 2 bases, with 13 bases lying between the germline termini. The germline V gene provides CDR1 ENHRY and CDR2 SYGVKD. TCRbeta CDR3 regions were amplified from genomic DNA using the immunoSEQ Assay, a bias-controlled multiplex PCR. The paper's processing steps were these. Nucleated cell counts per sample were estimated from amplification of reference gene primers within the assay. To quantify the absolute abundance of each unique TCRbeta CDR3 rearrangement, sequence reads were collapsed and filtered. For each sample, productive Simpson clonality was calculated by taking the square root of Simpson's diversity index across productive rearrangements. As stored in TCRdb, this immuneACCESS dataset retains in-frame rearrangements with V and J assigned. A fraction of the clones does not appear; measured against another copy, unresolved V genes explain less than half of the discrepancy, and the remainder lacks a known reason. Clone size and V and J calls were adopted from that table, with D and trimming inferred from the DNA. The sample table holds 150,000 to 200,000 clones, of which about 84% were seen once. The ten largest clones take up approximately 6% of the sample.

Sequenced material: PBMCs or T cells enriched from blood (not recorded which). This clonotype was obtained from a man in his forties who had recovered from COVID-19. In this chain, TRBV10-3 is recombined with TRBJ2-3, with TRBD2 tentatively as D gene (6 bases match). The CDR3 has the sequence CAISAGLNPTDTQYF. The sequence in DNA is TGTGCCATCAGTGCGGGACTTAACCCCACAGATACGCAGTATTTT.